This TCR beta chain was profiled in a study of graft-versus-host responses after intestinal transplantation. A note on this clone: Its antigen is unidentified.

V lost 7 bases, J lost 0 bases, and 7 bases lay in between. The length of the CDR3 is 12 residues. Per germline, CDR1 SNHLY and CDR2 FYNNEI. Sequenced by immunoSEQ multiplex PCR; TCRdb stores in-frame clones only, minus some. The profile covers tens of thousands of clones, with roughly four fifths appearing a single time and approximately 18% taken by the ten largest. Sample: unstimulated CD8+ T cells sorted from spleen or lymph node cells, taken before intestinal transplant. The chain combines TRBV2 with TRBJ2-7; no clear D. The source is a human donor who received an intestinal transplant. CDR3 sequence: CASTGPSYEQYF. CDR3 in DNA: TGTGCCAGCACCGGACCCTCCTACGAGCAGTACTTC.